A single sample is the source of the 3 T cell receptor beta chains below, sequenced in a study of shared T cell receptors in the human thymus. TCRdb's table, derived via immunoSEQ multiplex PCR, lists solely in-frame clones and lacks some. The data show roughly 710,000 clones, approximately 85% seen once. These same records also appear under a second study, on human thymus T cells.

Sequenced input: thymocytes. The receptors originated from a girl younger than two with a congenital heart defect.

This chain links TRBV9 with TRBJ2-2, with 7 nucleotides matching TRBD2. In germline, CDR1 is SGDLS, CDR2 YYNGEE. The CDR3 spans 17 residues. With 3 bases clipped from V and 4 bases from J, the junction kept 12 bases outside the gene matches. The CDR3 loop reads CASSGRDERGVTGELFF. The CDR3 DNA reads as TGTGCCAGCAGCGGCAGGGACGAACGGGGGGTCACCGGGGAGCTGTTTTTT.

V usage is TRBV7-4 and J usage is TRBJ1-6; D is uncertain. The CDR3 totals 22 residues. Germline assignment: CDR1 SGHVT and CDR2 SQSDAQ. V dropped 2 bases and J dropped 6 bases, with 32 bases sitting between them. CDR3 region: CASSLMSPYGRPFDCPNSPLHF. As DNA, the CDR3 is TGTGCCAGCAGCTTAATGTCCCCGTACGGGAGGCCTTTCGATTGTCCTAATTCACCCCTCCACTTT.

This sequence joins TRBV5-6 and TRBJ1-2; D unresolved. Germline V gene data show CDR1 as SGHDT and CDR2 as YYEEEE. This CDR3 spans 12 amino acids. Trimming pared 3 bases from V and 2 bases from J, leaving 5 bases between. CDR3 bases: TGTGCCAGCAGCTCGCGGAACTATGGCTACACCTTC. Its translation: CASSSRNYGYTF.